This TCR beta chain was recorded in a study of HIV-infected patients and healthy controls. TCRdb independently ran MiXCR on the 5' RACE reads; one entry per CDR3 protein. Among 50,000 to 80,000 distinct CDR3 sequences listed, over 15% were seen once. This clonotype was observed many times. The CDR3 has 15 residues. Trimming removed 7 bases from V and 9 bases from J; junction bases left unmatched: 10. Germline V gene sequence: CDR1 SGHAT, CDR2 FQNNGV. The clonotype originates from a human donor in good health. The sequencing sample was made of CD4+ T cells from blood. The V and J genes are TRBV11-2 and TRBJ2-1; 12 nucleotides align to TRBD1. CDR3 bases: TGTGCCAGCACGGTGTGGGGACAGGGGGCAGGTGAGCAGTTCTTC. It yields the protein CASTVWGQGAGEQFF.